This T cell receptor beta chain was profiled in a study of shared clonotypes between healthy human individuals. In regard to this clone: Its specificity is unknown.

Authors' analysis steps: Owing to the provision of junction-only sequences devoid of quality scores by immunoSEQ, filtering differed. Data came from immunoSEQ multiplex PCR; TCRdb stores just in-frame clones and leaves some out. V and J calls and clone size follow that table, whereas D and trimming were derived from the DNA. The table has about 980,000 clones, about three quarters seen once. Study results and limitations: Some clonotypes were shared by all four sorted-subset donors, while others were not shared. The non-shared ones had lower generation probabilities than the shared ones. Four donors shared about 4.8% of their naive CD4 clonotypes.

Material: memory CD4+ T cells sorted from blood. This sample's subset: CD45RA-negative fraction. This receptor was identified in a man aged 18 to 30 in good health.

The CDR3 loop reads CASSPDSVLNYGYTF. The CDR3 bases are TGCGCCAGCAGCCCGGACAGCGTTCTGAACTATGGCTACACCTTC. The rearrangement uses TRBV5-1 and TRBJ1-2, with a tentative D call TRBD1 (6 bases). The CDR3 extends over 15 amino acids. Deletions cut 4 bases from V and 2 bases from J, with 15 bases between. Germline V gene sequence: CDR1 SGHRS, CDR2 YFSETQ.